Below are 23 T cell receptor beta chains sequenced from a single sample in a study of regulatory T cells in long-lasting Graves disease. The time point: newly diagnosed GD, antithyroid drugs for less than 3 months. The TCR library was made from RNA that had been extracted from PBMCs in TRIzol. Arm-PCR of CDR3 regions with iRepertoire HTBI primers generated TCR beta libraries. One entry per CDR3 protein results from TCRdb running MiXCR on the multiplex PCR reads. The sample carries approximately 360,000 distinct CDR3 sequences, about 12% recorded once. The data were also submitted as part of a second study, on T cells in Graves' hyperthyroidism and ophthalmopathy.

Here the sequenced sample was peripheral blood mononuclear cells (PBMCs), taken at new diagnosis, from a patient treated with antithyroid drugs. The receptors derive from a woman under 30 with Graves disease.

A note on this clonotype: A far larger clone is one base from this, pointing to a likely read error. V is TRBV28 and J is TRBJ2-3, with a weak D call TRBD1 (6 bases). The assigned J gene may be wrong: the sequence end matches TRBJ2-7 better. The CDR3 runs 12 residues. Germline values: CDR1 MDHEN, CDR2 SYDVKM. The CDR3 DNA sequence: TGTGCCAACAATAGGGGGATAAGCGAGCAGTACTTC. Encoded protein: CANNRGISEQYF.

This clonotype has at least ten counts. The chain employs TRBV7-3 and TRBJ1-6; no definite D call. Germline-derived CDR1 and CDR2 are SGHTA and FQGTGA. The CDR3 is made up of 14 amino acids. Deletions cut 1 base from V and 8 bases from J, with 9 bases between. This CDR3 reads CASSLMPFDSPLHF. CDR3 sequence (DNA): TGTGCCAGCAGCTTAATGCCCTTTGATTCACCCCTCCACTTT.

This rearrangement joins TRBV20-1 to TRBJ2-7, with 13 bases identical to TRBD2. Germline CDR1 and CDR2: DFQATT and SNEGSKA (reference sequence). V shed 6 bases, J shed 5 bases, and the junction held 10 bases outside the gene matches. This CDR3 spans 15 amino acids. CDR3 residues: CSATTAGTSGNEQYF. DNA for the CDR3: TGCAGTGCGACCACGGCCGGGACTAGCGGGAACGAGCAGTACTTC.

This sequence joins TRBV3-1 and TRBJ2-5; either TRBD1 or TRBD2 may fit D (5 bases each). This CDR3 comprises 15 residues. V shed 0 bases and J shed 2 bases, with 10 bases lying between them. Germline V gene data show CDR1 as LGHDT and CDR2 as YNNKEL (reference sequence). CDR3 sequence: CASSQERWGQETQYF. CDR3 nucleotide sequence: TGTGCCAGCAGCCAAGAGAGATGGGGGCAAGAGACCCAGTACTTC.

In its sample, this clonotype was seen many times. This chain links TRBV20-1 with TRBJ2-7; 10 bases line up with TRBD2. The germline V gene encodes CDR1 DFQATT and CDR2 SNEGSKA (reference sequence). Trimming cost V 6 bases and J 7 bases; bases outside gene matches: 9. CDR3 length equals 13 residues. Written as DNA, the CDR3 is TGCAGTGCCCCAGGACTAGCGGTCTCAGAGCAGTACTTC. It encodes CSAPGLAVSEQYF.

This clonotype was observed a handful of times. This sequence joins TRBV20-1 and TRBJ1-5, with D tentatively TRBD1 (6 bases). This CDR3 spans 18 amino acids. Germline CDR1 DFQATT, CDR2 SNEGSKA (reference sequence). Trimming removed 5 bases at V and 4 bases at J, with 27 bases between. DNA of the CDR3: TGCAGTGCTTCTACAGGGTTTAGGGTGTCTCCAAAAAATCAGCCCCAGCATTTT. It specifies CSASTGFRVSPKNQPQHF.

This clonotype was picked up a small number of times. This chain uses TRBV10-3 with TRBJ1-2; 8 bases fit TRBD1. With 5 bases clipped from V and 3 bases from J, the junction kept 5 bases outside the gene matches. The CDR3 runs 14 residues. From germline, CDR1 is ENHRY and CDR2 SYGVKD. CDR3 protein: CAISSDRVDYGYTF. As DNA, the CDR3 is TGTGCCATCAGTTCGGACAGGGTAGACTATGGCTACACCTTC.

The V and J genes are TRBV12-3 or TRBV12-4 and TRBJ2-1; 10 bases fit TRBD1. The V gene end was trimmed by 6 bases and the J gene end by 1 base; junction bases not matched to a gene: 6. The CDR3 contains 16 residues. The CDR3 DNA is TGTGCCAGCAGGCGGGACAGGGGCCTGTCCTACAATGAGCAGTTCTTC. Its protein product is CASRRDRGLSYNEQFF.

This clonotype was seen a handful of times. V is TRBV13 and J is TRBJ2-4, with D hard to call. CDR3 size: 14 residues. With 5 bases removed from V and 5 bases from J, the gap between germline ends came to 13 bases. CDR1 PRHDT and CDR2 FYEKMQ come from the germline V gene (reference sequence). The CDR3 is CASSLGLMENIQYF. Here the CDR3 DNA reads TGTGCCAGCAGCCTCGGGCTCATGGAAAACATTCAGTACTTC.

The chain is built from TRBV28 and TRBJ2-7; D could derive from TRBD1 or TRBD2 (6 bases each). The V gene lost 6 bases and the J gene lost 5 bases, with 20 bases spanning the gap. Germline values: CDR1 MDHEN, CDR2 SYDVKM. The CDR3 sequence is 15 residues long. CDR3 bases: TGTGCCAGCAGCCTAGGGGGTGGCGGGGCCCACGAGCAGTACGTC. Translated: CASSLGGGGAHEQYV.

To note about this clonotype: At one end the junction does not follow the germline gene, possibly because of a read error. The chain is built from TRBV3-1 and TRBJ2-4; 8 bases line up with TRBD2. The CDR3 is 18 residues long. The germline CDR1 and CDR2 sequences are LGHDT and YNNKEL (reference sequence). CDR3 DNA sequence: TGTGCCAGCAGCCAAAGGGGACTAGGTAGCGCGGCCAGAAACATTCAGTACTTC. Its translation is CASSQRGLGSAARNIQYF.

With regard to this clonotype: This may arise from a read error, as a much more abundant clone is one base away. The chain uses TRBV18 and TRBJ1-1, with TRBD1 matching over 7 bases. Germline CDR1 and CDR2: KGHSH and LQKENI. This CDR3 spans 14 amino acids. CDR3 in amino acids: CVSSPPDRLSEAFF. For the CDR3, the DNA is TGTGTCAGCTCACCACCGGACAGGTTGAGTGAAGCTTTCTTT.

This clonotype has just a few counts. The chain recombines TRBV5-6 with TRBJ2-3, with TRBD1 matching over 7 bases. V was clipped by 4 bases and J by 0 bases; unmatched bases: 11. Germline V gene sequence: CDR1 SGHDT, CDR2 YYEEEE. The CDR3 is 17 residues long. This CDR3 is CASSPPLRDRSTDTQYF. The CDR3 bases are TGTGCCAGCAGCCCCCCTCTCCGGGACAGAAGCACAGATACGCAGTATTTT. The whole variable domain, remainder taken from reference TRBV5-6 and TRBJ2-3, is DAGVTQSPTHLIKTRGQQVTLRCSPKSGHDTVSWYQQALGQGPQFIFQYYEEEERQRGNFPDRFSGHQFPNYSSELNVNALLLGDSALYLCASSPPLRDRSTDTQYFGPGTRLTVL.

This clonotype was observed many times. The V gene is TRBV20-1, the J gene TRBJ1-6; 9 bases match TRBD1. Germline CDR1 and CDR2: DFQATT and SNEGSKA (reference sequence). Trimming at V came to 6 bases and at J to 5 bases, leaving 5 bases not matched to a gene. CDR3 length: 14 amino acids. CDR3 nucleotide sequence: TGCAGTGCAAAGGACAGGGGCGATAATTCACCCCTCCACTTT. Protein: CSAKDRGDNSPLHF.

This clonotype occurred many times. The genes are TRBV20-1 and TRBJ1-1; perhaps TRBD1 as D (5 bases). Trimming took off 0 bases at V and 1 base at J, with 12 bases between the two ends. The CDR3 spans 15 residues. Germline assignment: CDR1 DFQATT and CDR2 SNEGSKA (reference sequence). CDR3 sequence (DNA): TGCAGTGCTAGAGAGGTGAGGGGTTGGAACACTGAAGCTTTCTTT. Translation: CSAREVRGWNTEAFF.

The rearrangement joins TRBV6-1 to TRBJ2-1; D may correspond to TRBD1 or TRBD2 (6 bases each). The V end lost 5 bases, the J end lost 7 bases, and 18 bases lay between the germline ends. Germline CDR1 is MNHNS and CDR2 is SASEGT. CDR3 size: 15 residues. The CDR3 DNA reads TGTGCCAGCAGTCGGGGGCGATCCTTAAGGAATGAGCAGTTCTTC. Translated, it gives CASSRGRSLRNEQFF.

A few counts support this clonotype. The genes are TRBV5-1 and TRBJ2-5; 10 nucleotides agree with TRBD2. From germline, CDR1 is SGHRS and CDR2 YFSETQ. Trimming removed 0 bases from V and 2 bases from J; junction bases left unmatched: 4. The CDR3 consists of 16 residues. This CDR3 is CASSLVLAGEQETQYF. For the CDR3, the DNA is TGCGCCAGCAGCTTGGTTCTAGCGGGGGAACAAGAGACCCAGTACTTC.

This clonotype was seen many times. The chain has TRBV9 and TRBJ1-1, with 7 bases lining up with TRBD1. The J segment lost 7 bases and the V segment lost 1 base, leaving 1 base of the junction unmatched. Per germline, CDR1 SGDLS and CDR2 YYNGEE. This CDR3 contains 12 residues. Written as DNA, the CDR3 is TGTGCCAGCAGCGTAACAGGGGTTGAAGCTTTCTTT. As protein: CASSVTGVEAFF.

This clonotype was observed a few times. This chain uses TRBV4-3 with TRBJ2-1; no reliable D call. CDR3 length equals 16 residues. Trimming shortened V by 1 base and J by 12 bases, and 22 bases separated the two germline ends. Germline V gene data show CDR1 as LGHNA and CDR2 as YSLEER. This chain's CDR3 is CASSQVSLPLGFGQFF. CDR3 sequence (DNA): TGCGCCAGCAGCCAAGTCTCTCTTCCCCTTGGGTTCGGGCAGTTCTTC.

The CDR3 here is CASNPGEGSVTEAFF. DNA for the CDR3: TGCGCCAGCAACCCAGGGGAGGGAAGTGTCACTGAAGCTTTCTTT. The chain has TRBV10-2 and TRBJ1-1, with D possibly TRBD1 on 6 matching bases. In germline, CDR1 is WSHSY, CDR2 SAAADI. Trimming cost V 7 bases and J 4 bases, with 19 bases left between them. The CDR3 covers 15 residues.

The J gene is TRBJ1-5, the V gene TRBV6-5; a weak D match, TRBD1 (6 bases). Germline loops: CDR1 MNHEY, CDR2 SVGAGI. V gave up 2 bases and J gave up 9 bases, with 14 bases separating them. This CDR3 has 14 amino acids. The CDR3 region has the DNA TGTGCCAGCAGTTACACTACAGGGCGAGGGCCCCAGCATTTT. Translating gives CASSYTTGRGPQHF.

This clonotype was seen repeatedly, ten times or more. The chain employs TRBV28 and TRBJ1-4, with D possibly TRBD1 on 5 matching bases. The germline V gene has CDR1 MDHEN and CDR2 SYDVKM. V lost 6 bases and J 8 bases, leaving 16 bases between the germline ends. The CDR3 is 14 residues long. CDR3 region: CASSLGGEREKLFF. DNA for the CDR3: TGTGCCAGCAGCCTAGGAGGGGAAAGGGAAAAACTGTTTTTT. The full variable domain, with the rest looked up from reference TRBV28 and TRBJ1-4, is DVKVTQSSRYLVKRTGEKVFLECVQDMDHENMFWYRQDPGLGLRLIYFSYDVKMKEKGDIPEGYSVSREKKERFSLILESASTNQTSMYLCASSLGGEREKLFFGSGTQLSVL.

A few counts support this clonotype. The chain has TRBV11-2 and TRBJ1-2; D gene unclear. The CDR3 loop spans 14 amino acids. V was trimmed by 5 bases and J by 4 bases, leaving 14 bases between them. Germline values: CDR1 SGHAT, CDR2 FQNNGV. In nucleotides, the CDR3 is TGTGCCAGCAGCCGTCTTAATGGTGTCTATGGCTACACCTTC. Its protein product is CASSRLNGVYGYTF.